The 31 T cell receptor beta chains below all came from one sample that was sequenced in a study of blood T cell repertoires in COVID-19 (dated by TCRdb to the early 2020s). Receptor amplification or capture employed the immunoSEQ multiplex PCR assay. Held by TCRdb, this immuneACCESS table contains in-frame sequences only and omits some clones. Under half of the omission traces to an unresolved V gene where checked; the cause of the rest is unknown. Across this sample there are roughly 220,000 clones, with approximately 83% seen only once. The top ten clonotypes cover 1.3% of the sample. What was sequenced was PBMCs or T cells enriched from blood (not recorded which). The origin of the receptors is a woman in her thirties or forties with acute COVID-19.

This chain connects TRBV5-1 to TRBJ1-2; weak D call: TRBD1 (6 bases). Trimming removed 2 bases from V and 4 bases from J, with 15 bases in between. In germline, CDR1 is SGHRS, CDR2 YFSETQ. The length of the CDR3 is 15 residues. The CDR3 DNA sequence: TGCGCCAGCAGCTTAGGGCAGGGGTCCTTCTATGGCTACACCTTC. As protein: CASSLGQGSFYGYTF.

The chain is built from TRBV5-4 and TRBJ1-1, with a weak D call TRBD1 (6 bases). The length of the CDR3 is 15 residues. CDR1 and CDR2 (germline): SGHNT, YYREEE (reference sequence). The V gene lost 3 bases and the J gene lost 5 bases, with 17 bases spanning the gap. The CDR3 nucleotides read TGTGCCAGCAGCTACCGCAGGGGTTCGGGGACTGAAGCTTTCTTT. Its translation: CASSYRRGSGTEAFF.

J is TRBJ1-1 and V is TRBV7-8; TRBD1 matches 7 bases. This CDR3 has 15 amino acids. The germline V gene encodes CDR1 SGHVS and CDR2 FQNEAQ. The J segment lost 1 base and the V segment lost 5 bases, leaving 7 bases of the junction unmatched. DNA of the CDR3: TGTGCCAGCAGCCCCCTCAGGGGGTCGAACACTGAAGCTTTCTTT. This codes for CASSPLRGSNTEAFF.

The rearrangement links TRBV18 to TRBJ2-7; a possible D gene is TRBD2 (5 bases). The CDR3 is 14 residues long. CDR1 and CDR2 from the germline V gene are KGHSH and LQKENI. V was cut by 3 bases and J by 1 base, with 10 bases left in between. CDR3 region: CASSPNRGSYEQYF. The CDR3 nucleotides read TGTGCCAGCTCACCCAACCGAGGGTCCTACGAGCAGTACTTC.

The V call is TRBV6-5, the J call TRBJ2-7; 8 bases agree with TRBD1. This CDR3 has 14 residues. V trimming: 6 bases; J trimming: 2 bases; junction bases outside the gene matches: 6. Germline V CDR1 and CDR2: MNHEY, SVGAGI. The CDR3: CASRGQGLTYEQYF. The CDR3 DNA sequence: TGTGCCAGCAGAGGACAGGGTTTAACCTACGAGCAGTACTTC.

Only a few counts were recorded for this clone. V usage is TRBV5-4 and J usage is TRBJ1-1, with 7 bases aligning to TRBD1. There are 13 residues in the CDR3. Germline-derived CDR1 and CDR2 are SGHNT and YYREEE (reference sequence). V gave up 4 bases and J gave up 3 bases; unmatched junction bases: 3. The DNA of the CDR3 is TGTGCCAGCAGCGGCAGGGGGTACACTGAAGCTTTCTTT. Its protein is CASSGRGYTEAFF.

This rearrangement joins TRBV5-1 to TRBJ2-7; TRBD1 matches at 10 bases. CDR1 SGHRS and CDR2 YFSETQ come from the germline V gene. Trimming took 5 bases from V and 2 from J; bases not matched to a gene: 4. There are 14 residues in the CDR3. The CDR3 loop reads CASRGQGQAYEQYF. DNA for the CDR3: TGCGCCAGCAGGGGACAGGGGCAAGCCTACGAGCAGTACTTC.

The chain couples TRBV19 to TRBJ1-1, with a possible D match to TRBD1 (5 bases). Germline V gene lookup returns CDR1 LNHDA and CDR2 SQIVND (reference sequence). This CDR3 has 15 residues. V lost 6 bases and J 1 base, leaving 15 bases between the germline ends. In DNA form, the CDR3 reads TGTGCCAGTAGGAGCCGAACAGGTCCGAACACTGAAGCTTTCTTT. As protein: CASRSRTGPNTEAFF.

The rearrangement uses TRBV11-3 and TRBJ2-7, with D tentatively TRBD1 (5 bases). Trimming took off 0 bases at V and 5 bases at J, with 11 bases between the two ends. The germline CDR1 and CDR2 sequences are SGHNT and YENEEA. This CDR3 spans 14 amino acids. CDR3 residues: CASSLDQGNDEQYF. The DNA for the CDR3 is TGTGCCAGCAGCTTAGACCAGGGTAATGACGAGCAGTACTTC.

This rearrangement joins TRBV7-9 to TRBJ1-4; D not resolved. The CDR3 is 13 residues long. The V gene lost 11 bases and the J gene lost 0 bases, with 10 bases spanning the gap. Looked up from germline, CDR1 is SEHNR and CDR2 is FQNEAQ (reference sequence). The CDR3 spells CASEGATNEKLFF. CDR3 in DNA: TGTGCCTCCGAGGGCGCAACTAATGAAAAACTGTTTTTT.

The rearrangement links TRBV10-3 to TRBJ1-5; D remains unclear. Germline V CDR1 and CDR2: ENHRY, SYGVKD. V was trimmed by 2 bases and J by 4 bases, leaving 3 bases between them. The CDR3 runs to 12 residues. This CDR3 reads CAISELNQPQHF. The CDR3 nucleotides read TGTGCCATCAGTGAGCTAAATCAGCCCCAGCATTTT.

The chain uses TRBV13 and TRBJ2-7; 8 bases are a match to TRBD2. CDR1 and CDR2 (germline): PRHDT, FYEKMQ (reference sequence). This CDR3 comprises 15 residues. The V gene end was trimmed by 4 bases and the J gene end by 7 bases; junction bases not matched to a gene: 12. The CDR3 protein is CASSSTSGTGWEQYF. The CDR3 nucleotides read TGTGCCAGCAGCTCCACTAGCGGCACTGGCTGGGAGCAGTACTTC.

The chain joins TRBV5-1 to TRBJ2-2, with 8 positions matching TRBD1. The CDR3 has 15 amino acids. Trimming removed 5 bases from V and 7 bases from J; junction bases left unmatched: 10. Germline loops: CDR1 SGHRS, CDR2 YFSETQ. The CDR3: CASSRDRRNGGELFF. The CDR3 DNA reads TGCGCCAGCAGTCGGGACAGGAGGAACGGCGGGGAGCTGTTTTTT.

The chain combines TRBV28 with TRBJ2-7, with 15 bases lining up with TRBD2. Germline-derived CDR1 and CDR2 are MDHEN and SYDVKM. The V segment lost 6 bases and the J segment 2 bases; nucleotides outside the gene matches: 5. The CDR3 is 16 residues long. Here the CDR3 DNA reads TGTGCCAGCAGAGGGACTAGCGGGAGGTCCGCCTACGAGCAGTACTTC. It yields the protein CASRGTSGRSAYEQYF. Supplemented by reference TRBV28 and TRBJ2-7, the full variable domain reads DVKVTQSSRYLVKRTGEKVFLECVQDMDHENMFWYRQDPGLGLRLIYFSYDVKMKEKGDIPEGYSVSREKKERFSLILESASTNQTSMYLCASRGTSGRSAYEQYFGPGTRLTVT.

This clone was detected only a few times. The identical CDR3 is also encoded by other nucleotide sequences in the sample. The chain links TRBV27 to TRBJ1-2; D perhaps matches TRBD1 (5 bases). With 2 bases removed from V and 4 bases from J, the gap between germline ends came to 8 bases. The CDR3 spans 13 residues. Germline V gives CDR1 MNHEY, CDR2 SMNVEV (reference sequence). This chain's CDR3 is CASSLTGSYGYTF. CDR3 coding DNA: TGTGCCAGCAGTTTAACAGGCAGCTATGGCTACACCTTC.

This clone was seen only once. The rearrangement uses TRBV7-2 and TRBJ2-1; 8 bases agree with TRBD2. The CDR3 is 17 amino acids. The junction had 11 bases not matched to a gene; V was cut back by 3 bases and J by 4 bases. CDR1 is SGHTA, CDR2 FQGNSA, per germline. The CDR3 region has the DNA TGTGCCAGCAGCTTTGCCGGGTTCCAGCGGGAGTACAATGAGCAGTTCTTC. Amino acid sequence: CASSFAGFQREYNEQFF.

For this clone: One junction end does not reproduce the germline sequence, and a read error may be involved. The chain combines TRBV5-8 with TRBJ2-3; 8 bases map to TRBD2. Germline V gives CDR1 SGHTS, CDR2 YDEGEE. The CDR3 extends over 15 amino acids. CDR3 coding DNA: TGTGCCAGCAGGCGGACCCGGACTAGCAGAGATACGCAGTATTTT. As protein: CASRRTRTSRDTQYF.

This chain's CDR3 is CASSRLMAQPQHF. Here the CDR3 DNA reads TGTGCCAGCAGCCGCCTTATGGCCCAGCCCCAGCATTTT. This chain links TRBV7-2 with TRBJ1-5; the D is unclear. In germline, CDR1 is SGHTA, CDR2 FQGNSA. V lost 5 bases and J 7 bases, leaving 12 bases between the germline ends. CDR3 length equals 13 residues.

CDR3 region: CASSVTGGAKGNTIYF. Written as DNA, the CDR3 is TGTGCCAGCAGCGTAACAGGGGGCGCGAAAGGAAACACCATATATTTT. This chain links TRBV28 with TRBJ1-3, with 9 bases matching TRBD1. CDR3 length: 16 amino acids. Germline trimming cut 6 bases from V and 4 bases from J; bases unmatched to any gene: 10. CDR1 and CDR2 from the germline V gene are MDHEN and SYDVKM.

This chain uses TRBV9 with TRBJ2-5, with 7 bases matching TRBD2. This CDR3 contains 17 residues. V dropped 4 bases and J dropped 2; count of bases not matched to a gene: 14. The V gene's germline CDR1 is SGDLS and CDR2 YYNGEE. The DNA of the CDR3 is TGTGCCAGCAGCTCCTCCCCACACGGGACTACTCAAGAGACCCAGTACTTC. Protein sequence: CASSSSPHGTTQETQYF.

The rearrangement links TRBV5-4 to TRBJ2-4; maybe TRBD2 (5 bases). Germline CDR1 is SGHNT and CDR2 is YYREEE (reference sequence). The CDR3 sequence is 15 residues long. Trimming pared 4 bases from V and 9 bases from J, leaving 20 bases between. This chain's CDR3 is CASSVAVEGEGIQYF. The CDR3 nucleotides are TGTGCCAGCAGCGTTGCCGTCGAGGGTGAGGGCATTCAGTACTTC.

In its sample, this clone was seen a few times. The V and J genes are TRBV3-1 (or the pseudogene TRBV3-2) and TRBJ1-1, with a possible D match to TRBD1 (5 bases). The CDR3 is made up of 13 amino acids. Germline V CDR1 and CDR2: LGHDT, YNNKEL (reference sequence). V lost 3 bases to trimming and J lost 5 bases, with 10 bases between them. CDR3 bases: TGTGCCAGCAGCCAGTCAGGGATGACTGAAGCTTTCTTT. This sequence encodes CASSQSGMTEAFF.

This clone has a count of ten or more. The genes are TRBV7-8 and TRBJ1-4, with 7 positions matching TRBD1. Germline V lookup: CDR1 SGHVS, CDR2 FQNEAQ. The CDR3 is 15 residues long. With V trimmed by 1 base and J by 8 bases, 7 bases remained unmatched. The CDR3 region has the DNA TGTGCCAGCAGCTTAGGGGAAGGGGGCAGAGAAAAACTGTTTTTT. This codes for CASSLGEGGREKLFF. Variable domain in full (rest from reference TRBV7-8 and TRBJ1-4): GAGVSQSPRYKVAKRGQDVALRCDPISGHVSLFWYQQALGQGPEFLTYFQNEAQLDKSGLPSDRFFAERPEGSVSTLKIQRTQQEDSAVYLCASSLGEGGREKLFFGSGTQLSVL.

This clone was detected once. The chain recombines TRBV29-1 with TRBJ2-7, with TRBD1 identical over 10 bases. With V trimmed by 7 bases and J by 7 bases, 10 bases remained unmatched. This CDR3 has 13 amino acids. CDR1 and CDR2 (germline): SQVTM, ANQGSEA. The CDR3 sequence: CSAARDRGGEQYF. CDR3 DNA: TGCAGCGCCGCCCGGGACAGGGGCGGGGAGCAGTACTTC.

The V and J genes are TRBV6-6 and TRBJ1-2, with D possibly TRBD1 on 6 matching bases. Trimming removed 2 bases from V and 8 bases from J, with 15 bases in between. Germline V gives CDR1 MNHNY, CDR2 SVGAGI (reference sequence). CDR3 size: 14 residues. The CDR3 loop reads CASSYLGQNSGYTF. CDR3 DNA: TGTGCCAGCAGTTACCTTGGACAGAATTCGGGCTACACCTTC.

The chain is built from TRBV18 and TRBJ1-1, with TRBD1 identical over 8 bases. CDR3 length equals 15 residues. The trim removed 3 bases at V and 6 bases at J, leaving 9 bases unmatched. Germline lookup yields CDR1 KGHSH and CDR2 LQKENI. CDR3 coding DNA: TGTGCCAGCTCACCCCGAAAAGGGACAGGTTCTGAAGCTTTCTTT. It encodes CASSPRKGTGSEAFF.

V gene TRBV11-3 combines with J gene TRBJ2-2; 10 bases agree with TRBD2. V lost 4 bases and J lost 0; bases outside the gene matches: 8. CDR1 is SGHNT and CDR2 is YENEEA in the germline V gene. The CDR3 extends over 18 amino acids. CDR3 region: CASSSGLAGETNTGELFF. The CDR3 DNA sequence: TGTGCCAGCAGCTCAGGGCTAGCGGGGGAAACGAACACCGGGGAGCTGTTTTTT.

V usage is TRBV10-3 and J usage is TRBJ1-6, with D uncertain. Trimming cost V 7 bases and J 7 bases, with 11 bases left between them. Germline V gene data show CDR1 as ENHRY and CDR2 as SYGVKD. The CDR3 runs 13 residues. The CDR3: CAITPQANSPLHF. The CDR3 DNA is TGTGCCATCACTCCCCAGGCCAATTCACCCCTCCACTTT.

The chain couples TRBV27 to TRBJ2-1; 9 bases are a match to TRBD2. V shed 1 base and J 4 bases; nucleotides not matched to a gene: 8. CDR3 length: 17 amino acids. Germline V gene lookup returns CDR1 MNHEY and CDR2 SMNVEV (reference sequence). CDR3 loop: CASSLLIGGGEYNEQFF. DNA for the CDR3: TGTGCCAGCAGTTTATTGATCGGCGGGGGGGAATACAATGAGCAGTTCTTC.

The chain recombines TRBV5-1 with TRBJ2-3, with 11 bases fitting TRBD2. Germline CDR1 reads SGHRS; CDR2 reads YFSETQ. J lost 6 bases, V lost 4 bases, and 7 bases had no gene match. The CDR3 spans 15 residues. CDR3 residues: CASSLSGRAGDTQYF. CDR3 DNA: TGCGCCAGCAGCCTTAGCGGGAGGGCCGGGGATACGCAGTATTTT. Variable domain in full (rest from reference TRBV5-1 and TRBJ2-3): KAGVTQTPRYLIKTRGQQVTLSCSPISGHRSVSWYQQTPGQGLQFLFEYFSETQRNKGNFPGRFSGRQFSNSRSEMNVSTLELGDSALYLCASSLSGRAGDTQYFGPGTRLTVL.

This clone was seen a few times. The chain employs TRBV5-4 and TRBJ2-7; TRBD1 agrees at 9 bases. The germline CDR1 and CDR2 sequences are SGHNT and YYREEE (reference sequence). This CDR3 has 14 residues. The V and J ends lost 5 bases and 4 bases, in that order; junction bases with no gene match: 7. The DNA of the CDR3 is TGTGCCAGCAGTCGATCGGGACAGGGTTACGAGCAGTACTTC. It specifies CASSRSGQGYEQYF. Combining the CDR3 with reference TRBV5-4 and TRBJ2-7 gives the whole variable domain ETGVTQSPTHLIKTRGQQVTLRCSSQSGHNTVSWYQQALGQGPQFIFQYYREEENGRGNFPPRFSGLQFPNYSSELNVNALELDDSALYLCASSRSGQGYEQYFGPGTRLTVT.